This TCR beta chain was observed in a study of blood T cells in healthy people across ages (dated by TCRdb to 2014 to 2015). General notes on the study: In model experiments, template switching captured about one uniquely barcoded TCR beta cDNA molecule for every two T cells. Using deep sequencing normalized with unique cDNA molecular identifiers, the study measured how TCR beta repertoire diversity changes with age. The donors were divided into four age groups: young (average around 16 years), middle-aged (around 37), aged (about 60) and long-lived (about 84). To avoid experimental bias, donors of different ages were randomly spread across the sequencing lanes. The study analyzed two additional independent replicas of 1 million unique cDNA reads from the same blood draw for two donors, one aged 18 to 30 and one aged 80 or older. The paper as a whole reports these results and caveats: The percentage of naive T cells measured by flow cytometry correlated strongly with observed TCR beta diversity. Estimates of total diversity based on one million sequenced T cells were regarded as lower bounds and as underestimates. Compared with the aged group, the long-lived group had more naive CD4+ T cells, fewer expanded clones and increased TCR diversity, suggesting age selection. Donor CMV infection status was unknown, potentially confounding age-related changes in expanded clonotypes. As age increased, observed TCR beta diversity per million T cells dropped in a roughly linear way, and a significant reduction was already evident by age 40. Bulk unsorted PBMC profiling prevented conclusive comparison of naive and antigen-experienced compartments.

The receptor library was made with 5' RACE. For sequencing, an Illumina HiSeq 2500 was employed. A second 7 to 11 cycle PCR used a sample-barcoded 5' primer and a J-beta primer mix. A template-switch 5' adaptor carrying 12 random nucleotides introduced a unique molecular identifier onto each TCR beta cDNA molecule. Each sample yielded at least 2.5 million CDR3-containing paired-end reads. All of the RNA was converted into first-strand cDNA using the Mint cDNA synthesis kit, with a TRBC-specific oligonucleotide serving as the primer. Following uracil-DNA glycosylase treatment, a first 18-cycle PCR with universal primers M1SS and BC2_uni_R was performed on all cDNA. The original pipeline was this. Normalization of each sample was performed by random selection of 1 million high-quality reads, each carrying a distinct molecular identifier. Instead of being binned into consensus sequences, reads with shared molecular identifiers were discarded. CDR3 identification, clonotype clustering and error correction used MiTCR with a Q25 quality threshold and the strictest error-elimination algorithm. A nonparametric unseen species model using Euler transformation provided a lower-bound estimate of total TCR beta diversity. Through fastp at Q25 and MiXCR, TCRdb rebuilt clones from the public reads, retaining in-frame beta chains. Rows are unified per CDR3 protein, each entry keeping the most common DNA and genes. TCRdb, not the original authors, processed these V and J calls. The sample records fewer than 900,000 distinct CDR3 sequences, approximately 39% of which are singletons. The ten largest clones capture 20% to 25% of the sample.

About this clonotype: Its antigen remains unidentified. No qualities accompany the bases; no much larger clone lies one base away.

The roughly 39 donors, aged roughly 6 to 90 years, were systemically healthy Caucasian individuals from Russia. About 9.1 milliliters of peripheral blood were collected from each donor into EDTA-treated Vacutainer tubes. Ficoll-Paque density-gradient centrifugation was used to isolate PBMCs, with at least 6.5 million per sample. Total RNA was extracted from PBMCs with Trizol reagent, with at least 6 micrograms obtained per sample. For every donor, flow cytometry on a PBMC aliquot measured the percentage of naive CD45RAhigh/CD27high T cells. Based on the germline V gene, the CDR1 and CDR2 sequences are SGHRS and YFSETQ. The CDR3 contains 15 residues, cysteine and phenylalanine counted. The entry retains the CDR3 DNA only, 45 bases that are in frame from base 1. The germline ends are 14 bases apart after V is trimmed by 4 bases and J by 1 base.

The sequence came from an older woman in good health. The chain links TRBV5-1 with TRBJ1-1; the best D guess is TRBD1, with 6 bases matching. The sequenced sample consisted of blood. The nucleotide sequence reads as follows: TGCGCCAGCAGCCTGGGCGGGGGGGCGAACACTGAAGCTTTCTTT. Its protein product is CASSLGGGANTEAFF.